This paragraph reports one T cell receptor beta chain. Its antigen is undetermined. The second PCR ran about 7 to 12 cycles with a sample-barcoded 5' primer and J-beta primers. TCRdb re-derived calls from the 5' RACE reads in MiXCR, one entry per CDR3 protein. Here the sample spans fewer than 1,200,000 distinct CDR3 sequences, 20% to 25% being singletons. This sample stems from a study of blood T cells in healthy people across ages. Overall study findings and caveats: The long-lived group displayed more naive CD4+ cells, plus higher diversity, than the aged donors did. Per-million-T-cell TCR beta diversity fell roughly linearly with age.

These same records also appear under a second study, on T cells of mothers and their children.

The receptor comes from a girl between 2 and 10 years old in good health. Sequencing was done on a sample of blood.

CDR3 coding DNA: TGTGCCAGCAGTTTTGAGAGTGCTAGGCAGCCCCAGCATTTT. Translating gives CASSFESARQPQHF. The chain recombines TRBV12-3 or TRBV12-4 with TRBJ1-5; D not resolved. V was pared by 3 bases and J by 7 bases, with 13 bases between. CDR3 length: 14 amino acids.